The 4 T cell receptor beta chains given below trace back to one sample, sequenced in a study of blood T cell repertoires in COVID-19. Produced via immunoSEQ multiplex PCR; TCRdb's table is partial and in-frame only. The sample has about 50,000 clones; about three quarters are singletons. Sequenced material: peripheral blood. The source of these receptors is a man between 65 and 80 years old with active or convalescent COVID-19.

The genes are TRBV18 and TRBJ1-2, with a weak D call TRBD1 (5 bases). Trimming left V 6 bases short and J 6 bases short, with 20 bases between. This CDR3 region has 15 residues. Germline CDR1 and CDR2: KGHSH and LQKENI. The CDR3 sequence: CASSHGRTRPDGYTF. The CDR3 DNA reads as TGTGCCAGCTCTCACGGTAGGACACGACCGGATGGCTACACCTTC.

CDR3 DNA: TGTGCCAGCAGCCAAGGTCCCCCCTATGACAGGGTCGCGGATGAAAAACTGTTTTTT. Translated: CASSQGPPYDRVADEKLFF. V usage is TRBV14 and J usage is TRBJ1-4; 7 bases are a match to TRBD1. The germline gives CDR1 SGHDN, CDR2 FVKESK. V was pared by 1 base and J by 6 bases, with 17 bases of the junction left unmatched. The CDR3 loop spans 19 amino acids.

The rearrangement joins TRBV24-1 to TRBJ2-3; TRBD2 matches 11 bases. This CDR3 is 16 amino acids long. V lost 1 base and J lost 4; bases outside the gene matches: 3. CDR1 is KGHDR, CDR2 SFDVKD, per germline. CDR3 in amino acids: CATSDFIAGGADTQYF. DNA for the CDR3: TGTGCCACCAGTGATTTTATAGCGGGAGGGGCAGATACGCAGTATTTT.

Ten or more counts support this clone. The CDR3 loop reads CASSAPGLKEKLFF. In nucleotides, the CDR3 is TGTGCCAGCAGTGCCCCGGGACTGAAGGAAAAACTGTTTTTT. The chain has TRBV25-1 and TRBJ1-4, with D possibly TRBD1 on 5 matching bases. Germline values: CDR1 MGHDK, CDR2 SYGVNS. The germline V and J ends were trimmed by 4 bases and 8 bases, with 14 bases remaining between them. The CDR3 contains 14 residues.